Listed below are T cell receptor beta chains from one sample, sequenced in a study of T cells in localized non-small cell lung cancer. Only in-frame clones appear in the TCRdb table, and some are missing; sequencing was by immunoSEQ multiplex PCR. The table includes 75,000 to 80,000 clones, approximately 80% detected once. The material was peripheral blood, obtained before any cancer treatment. Source of these receptors: a female donor of 60 years or more with stage I lung adenocarcinoma. Each CDR3 is given with its conserved first and last residue. A D gene is named only where the DNA matches it firmly. The size field is filled for only some rows; it gives once, few, many or a size class.

CDR3 DNA: TGTGCCAGCAGCTTAGCGGGACAGGGCTTCTACGAGCAGTACTTC; CDR3 protein: CASSLAGQGFYEQYF; J gene: TRBJ2-7; D gene: TRBD1; V gene: TRBV7-2; clone size: .
CDR3 DNA: TGTGCCAGCTCGCTACAGCGCTTGAACACTGAAGCTTTCTTT; CDR3 protein: CASSLQRLNTEAFF; J gene: TRBJ1-1; D gene: .; V gene: TRBV18; clone size: few
CDR3 DNA: TGTGCCAGTAGTAGTTTCGGAGGCGACACTGAAGCTTTCTTT; CDR3 protein: CASSSFGGDTEAFF; J gene: TRBJ1-1; D gene: .; V gene: TRBV19; clone size: .
CDR3 DNA: TGCGCCAGCAGCCAAGTGACTAGCGGGAGTCGGGAAGATACGCAGTATTTT; CDR3 protein: CASSQVTSGSREDTQYF; J gene: TRBJ2-3; D gene: TRBD2; V gene: TRBV4-3; clone size: .
CDR3 DNA: TGTGCCAGCAGCGCGGGACTTAGCACAGATACGCAGTATTTT; CDR3 protein: CASSAGLSTDTQYF; J gene: TRBJ2-3; D gene: .; V gene: TRBV7-9; clone size: .
CDR3 DNA: TGTGCCAGTAGTATGCCCCCTAGGACTTTGCCCTCCTACAATGAGCAGTTCTTC; CDR3 protein: CASSMPPRTLPSYNEQFF; J gene: TRBJ2-1; D gene: .; V gene: TRBV19; clone size: .
CDR3 DNA: TGTGCCAGCAGTGTTTTCCCAAAACCCCTCCACTTT; CDR3 protein: CASSVFPKPLHF; J gene: TRBJ1-6; D gene: .; V gene: TRBV25-1; clone size: .
CDR3 DNA: TGTGCCAGCAGTTTTTTACGGGAGGTTTACAATGAGCAGTTCTTC; CDR3 protein: CASSFLREVYNEQFF; J gene: TRBJ2-1; D gene: TRBD2; V gene: TRBV28; clone size: .
CDR3 DNA: TGTGCCAGCAGCTTAGCTCCAGGGGGGATTCGGGGCTACACCTTC; CDR3 protein: CASSLAPGGIRGYTF; J gene: TRBJ1-2; D gene: TRBD1; V gene: TRBV7-6; clone size: once
CDR3 DNA: TGTGCCAGCAGCCAGGGACTAGCGGGGGACACCGGGGAGCTGTTTTTT; CDR3 protein: CASSQGLAGDTGELFF; J gene: TRBJ2-2; D gene: TRBD2; V gene: TRBV7-6; clone size: .
CDR3 DNA: TGTGCCAGCAGCCAATTCGTAGGGGGCGGCGGGGAGCTGTTTTTT; CDR3 protein: CASSQFVGGGGELFF; J gene: TRBJ2-2; D gene: TRBD1; V gene: TRBV14; clone size: .
CDR3 DNA: TGTGCCAGCACCCTTTTGGCGACAGGCTCATCCTATGGCTACACCTTC; CDR3 protein: CASTLLATGSSYGYTF; J gene: TRBJ1-2; D gene: .; V gene: TRBV28; clone size: few
CDR3 DNA: TGTGCCTGGAGGACAGGGCCCTACGAGCAGTACTTC; CDR3 protein: CAWRTGPYEQYF; J gene: TRBJ2-7; D gene: TRBD1; V gene: TRBV30; clone size: .
CDR3 DNA: TGTGCCACCAGCAGAGGGGATAACACTGAAGCTTTCTTT; CDR3 protein: CATSRGDNTEAFF; J gene: TRBJ1-1; D gene: .; V gene: TRBV15; clone size: .
CDR3 DNA: TGTGCCAGCAGCGGGGGACAGGGGGATGGCTACACCTTC; CDR3 protein: CASSGGQGDGYTF; J gene: TRBJ1-2; D gene: TRBD1; V gene: TRBV5-6; clone size: .
CDR3 DNA: TGTGCCAGCAGTGAACTTACAGGGGGCTACGGCTACACCTTC; CDR3 protein: CASSELTGGYGYTF; J gene: TRBJ1-2; D gene: TRBD1; V gene: TRBV2; clone size: .
CDR3 DNA: TGTGCCAGCTCCCACGGTGTGACAGGGGATGAAAAACTGTTTTTT; CDR3 protein: CASSHGVTGDEKLFF; J gene: TRBJ1-4; D gene: TRBD1; V gene: TRBV18; clone size: .
CDR3 DNA: TGCGCCAGCAGCTCCGGTGGGGGGAAAGGAACCGGGGCCAACGTCCTGACTTTC; CDR3 protein: CASSSGGGKGTGANVLTF; J gene: TRBJ2-6; D gene: .; V gene: TRBV5-1; clone size: .
CDR3 DNA: TGTGCCAGCAGTGAGGACGGGTCAGCACAAGAGACCCAGTACTTC; CDR3 protein: CASSEDGSAQETQYF; J gene: TRBJ2-5; D gene: .; V gene: TRBV2; clone size: .
CDR3 DNA: TGTGCCAGCAGCTTAGGGCAGGGTGAGGGGACCCAGTACTTC; CDR3 protein: CASSLGQGEGTQYF; J gene: TRBJ2-5; D gene: .; V gene: TRBV7-9; clone size: once
CDR3 DNA: TGTGCCAGCAGACTGGCCGGGACAGGGTCTAACCAGCCCCAGCATTTT; CDR3 protein: CASRLAGTGSNQPQHF; J gene: TRBJ1-5; D gene: TRBD1; V gene: TRBV27; clone size: once
CDR3 DNA: TGTGCCAGCTCACCGAGGGGGGGATCAGATACGCAGTATTTT; CDR3 protein: CASSPRGGSDTQYF; J gene: TRBJ2-3; D gene: .; V gene: TRBV18; clone size: .
CDR3 DNA: TGTGCCAGTAGTAGCGGGGAGACCCAGTACTTC; CDR3 protein: CASSSGETQYF; J gene: TRBJ2-5; D gene: .; V gene: TRBV19; clone size: .
CDR3 DNA: TGTGCCAGTAGTTACAGGGAAAACTCCTACGAGCAGTACTTC; CDR3 protein: CASSYRENSYEQYF; J gene: TRBJ2-7; D gene: .; V gene: TRBV19; clone size: .
CDR3 DNA: TGTGCCAGCAGCCCTCAGCGGCTAAGTGAAACTGAAGCTTTCTTT; CDR3 protein: CASSPQRLSETEAFF; J gene: TRBJ1-1; D gene: .; V gene: TRBV16; clone size: .
CDR3 DNA: TGTGCCAGCAGCTACGACCGATCAAGCACAGATACGCAGTATTTT; CDR3 protein: CASSYDRSSTDTQYF; J gene: TRBJ2-3; D gene: .; V gene: TRBV11-2; clone size: .
CDR3 DNA: TGCGCCAGCAGCTTGGACCTCGCCAGCGCCAATGAAAAACTGTTTTTT; CDR3 protein: CASSLDLASANEKLFF; J gene: TRBJ1-4; D gene: .; V gene: TRBV5-1; clone size: .
CDR3 DNA: TGTGCCAGCAGGACCAGGAACACTGAAGCTTTCTTT; CDR3 protein: CASRTRNTEAFF; J gene: TRBJ1-1; D gene: .; V gene: TRBV5-4; clone size: .
CDR3 DNA: TGTGCCAGCAGCGCCGTAGATACGCAGTATTTT; CDR3 protein: CASSAVDTQYF; J gene: TRBJ2-3; D gene: .; V gene: TRBV7-9; clone size: .
CDR3 DNA: TGCGCCAGCAGCTTGGCAGGACAGGGGTACGAGCAGTACTTC; CDR3 protein: CASSLAGQGYEQYF; J gene: TRBJ2-7; D gene: TRBD1; V gene: TRBV5-1; clone size: .
CDR3 DNA: TGTGCCAGCAGCCCGGGACAGGGAACTCAGCCCCAGCATTTT; CDR3 protein: CASSPGQGTQPQHF; J gene: TRBJ1-5; D gene: TRBD1; V gene: TRBV27; clone size: once
CDR3 DNA: TGTGCCAGCAGCGGCTGGGGGGCTGACAATGAGCAGTTCTTC; CDR3 protein: CASSGWGADNEQFF; J gene: TRBJ2-1; D gene: .; V gene: TRBV7-9; clone size: .
CDR3 DNA: TGTGCCAGCAGCTCCTCAACTTATTCCGATACGCAGTATTTT; CDR3 protein: CASSSSTYSDTQYF; J gene: TRBJ2-3; D gene: .; V gene: TRBV7-2; clone size: .
CDR3 DNA: TGTGCCAGCAGCTCGGCCGGGACTGTTGAGACCCAGTACTTC; CDR3 protein: CASSSAGTVETQYF; J gene: TRBJ2-5; D gene: .; V gene: TRBV7-6; clone size: .
CDR3 DNA: TGTGCCAGCAGCTCAGACCGGCCGTTGATTGAGCCCGAGCAGTACTTC; CDR3 protein: CASSSDRPLIEPEQYF; J gene: TRBJ2-7; D gene: .; V gene: TRBV7-2; clone size: .
CDR3 DNA: TGTGCCAGCAGGAAGACAGGGGGCGACTACGAGCAGTACTTC; CDR3 protein: CASRKTGGDYEQYF; J gene: TRBJ2-7; D gene: TRBD1; V gene: TRBV2; clone size: .
CDR3 DNA: TGTGCCAGTAGTCCAGCGGGGACAGGGAGCTATGGCTACACCTTC; CDR3 protein: CASSPAGTGSYGYTF; J gene: TRBJ1-2; D gene: TRBD1; V gene: TRBV19; clone size: .
CDR3 DNA: TGTGCCAGCCGGGACAGGGCGCGCAATCAGCCCCAGCATTTT; CDR3 protein: CASRDRARNQPQHF; J gene: TRBJ1-5; D gene: TRBD1; V gene: TRBV6-1; clone size: .